The T cell receptor (beta chain) described here comes from a study of Graves' ophthalmopathy and Graves' hyperthyroidism. TCR beta CDR3 regions were amplified from RNA transcripts. After a first-round RT-PCR with HTBI primers, a second-round multiplex PCR was run. TCRdb recomputed calls from the multiplex PCR reads with MiXCR, one row per CDR3 protein. The top ten hold over 3.5% of the sample, which has about 550,000 distinct CDR3 sequences, just under 40% seen once. What was sequenced was peripheral blood or thyroid tissue (not recorded which). The clonotype comes from an adult man with Graves' hyperthyroidism.

CDR3 region: CASSLGRTGGNEKLFF. CDR3 DNA sequence: TGTGCCAGCAGCTTGGGTAGGACAGGGGGTAATGAAAAACTGTTTTTT. The rearrangement joins TRBV7-9 to TRBJ1-4; TRBD1 aligns across 10 bases. Trimming removed 3 bases from V and 4 bases from J; junction bases left unmatched: 5. CDR1 is SEHNR and CDR2 is FQNEAQ in the germline V gene (reference sequence). This CDR3 has 16 amino acids.